The rows below give T cell receptor beta chains drawn from one sample of a study of control samples from healthy donors and cancer patients. Assay: immunoSEQ multiplex PCR; the TCRdb copy retains only in-frame clones and omits some. The sample lists approximately 81,000 clones, 85% to 95% occurring once. Sequencing was performed on blood. The origin of the receptors is a woman between 18 and 29 years old in good health. Each CDR3 is given with its conserved first and last residue. A D gene is named only where the DNA matches it firmly. The listing skips clone size in some rows; elsewhere it reads once, few, many or a size class.

length	D	V	J	size	CDR3	DNA
13	.	TRBV11-3	TRBJ2-2	.	CASSLGSGGELFF	TGTGCCAGCAGCTTAGGGTCGGGCGGGGAGCTGTTTTTT
15	.	TRBV2	TRBJ2-3	.	CASSEGVAVVDTQYF	TGTGCCAGCAGTGAAGGGGTAGCGGTGGTAGATACGCAGTATTTT
13	.	TRBV29-1	TRBJ2-5	.	CSVRRQLQETQYF	TGCAGCGTTCGGAGACAGTTACAAGAGACCCAGTACTTC
16	.	TRBV7-8	TRBJ1-5	.	CASSLTRGDSNQPQHF	TGTGCCAGCAGCTTAACGCGGGGGGATAGCAATCAGCCCCAGCATTTT
10	.	TRBV20-1	TRBJ2-2	.	CSAYTGELFF	TGCAGTGCTTACACCGGGGAGCTGTTTTTT
16	.	TRBV28	TRBJ1-4	.	CASSPDQLGGREKLFF	TGTGCCAGCAGCCCAGATCAGTTAGGAGGTCGGGAAAAACTGTTTTTT
13	.	TRBV27	TRBJ1-1	.	CASSLDGNTEAFF	TGTGCCAGCAGTTTGGACGGCAACACTGAAGCTTTCTTT
11	.	TRBV3-1/TRBV3-2	TRBJ2-3	.	CASIGGDTQYF	TGTGCCAGCATAGGGGGGGATACGCAGTATTTT
16	TRBD2	TRBV5-8	TRBJ2-1	.	CASSPEGLSSYNEQFF	TGTGCCAGCAGCCCGGAGGGACTATCCTCCTACAATGAGCAGTTCTTC
13	.	TRBV19	TRBJ2-7	once	CASSMFWEYEQYF	TGTGCCAGTAGTATGTTTTGGGAATACGAGCAGTACTTC
16	TRBD2	TRBV6-1	TRBJ2-5	.	CASSEGGLALGETQYF	TGTGCCAGCAGTGAAGGGGGACTAGCTTTGGGGGAGACCCAGTACTTC
16	.	TRBV6-5	TRBJ1-1	.	CASSSAQAGVVAEAFF	TGTGCCAGCAGTTCCGCCCAGGCAGGGGTAGTCGCTGAAGCTTTCTTT
14	.	TRBV4-3	TRBJ1-1	once	CASSQEVANTEAFF	TGCGCCAGCAGCCAAGAAGTTGCAAACACTGAAGCTTTCTTT
17	TRBD2	TRBV7-9	TRBJ2-3	once	CASSFKVAGVVTDTQYF	TGTGCCAGCAGCTTCAAAGTAGCGGGAGTCGTAACAGATACGCAGTATTTT
13	TRBD1	TRBV5-4	TRBJ1-3	once	CASSSRGFGTIYF	TGTGCCAGCAGCTCCAGGGGGTTCGGCACCATATATTTT
18	TRBD2	TRBV4-3	TRBJ2-1	.	CASSQEISGLAGRIEQFF	TGCGCCAGCAGCCAAGAGATTTCGGGACTAGCGGGAAGGATTGAGCAGTTCTTC
14	TRBD2	TRBV6-6	TRBJ2-2	.	CASSYDTSAGELFF	TGTGCCAGCAGTTACGACACTAGCGCCGGGGAGCTGTTTTTT
15	TRBD2	TRBV11-2	TRBJ2-5	.	CASSLGPGGQETQYF	TGTGCCAGCAGCTTAGGTCCGGGGGGGCAGGAGACCCAGTACTTC
18	TRBD2	TRBV3-1/TRBV3-2	TRBJ2-3	.	CATGGSGTINQPTDTQYF	TGCGCCACGGGGGGTAGCGGGACCATTAATCAGCCGACAGATACGCAGTATTTT
17	.	TRBV5-1	TRBJ2-6	.	CVSSKGGGPSGANVLTF	TGCGTCAGCAGTAAAGGCGGGGGCCCTTCGGGGGCCAACGTCCTGACTTTC
17	TRBD1	TRBV7-9	TRBJ2-7	.	CASSRQTIGTGFHEQYF	TGTGCCAGCAGCCGACAGACCATCGGGACAGGGTTCCACGAGCAGTACTTC
13	.	TRBV7-9	TRBJ2-7	.	CASSLVGPYEQYF	TGTGCCAGCAGCTTAGTGGGGCCTTACGAGCAGTACTTC
12	.	TRBV2	TRBJ2-1	.	CASSEGGYEQFF	TGTGCCAGCAGTGAGGGTGGGTATGAGCAGTTCTTC
14	.	TRBV7-9	TRBJ2-7	.	CASSSGHTPGEQYF	TGTGCCAGCAGCTCCGGACATACTCCTGGGGAGCAGTACTTC
14	.	TRBV2	TRBJ1-2	.	CASSLEGLGYGYTF	TGTGCCAGCAGTCTGGAGGGTCTAGGATATGGCTACACCTTC